This TCR beta chain was retrieved from a study of blood T cell repertoires in COVID-19. Study-wide background: The United States, Italy and Spain were the sources of the acute and convalescent COVID-19 samples. PBMCs, B-cell-depleted T cells, or T cells provided the cDNA or gDNA that made up the material.

Original processing methods: The assay estimated nucleated cells by amplifying reference gene primers. Produced via immunoSEQ multiplex PCR; TCRdb's table is partial and in-frame only. V, J and clone size derive from that table, while D and trimming were established from the DNA sequence. The sample contains about 46,000 clones, under 95% of which appear only once. From germline, CDR1 is MNHEY and CDR2 SVGAGI. The CDR3 runs to 14 residues. Between the trimmed V and J ends, which lost 2 bases and 2 bases, there was a span of 7 bases. This chain joins TRBV6-5 and TRBJ1-5; no reliable D call. This clonotype originated in a man between 65 and 85 years old with active COVID-19. Sequencing input: peripheral blood. The CDR3 is CASSYERGNQPQHF. The CDR3 bases are TGTGCCAGCAGTTACGAGAGGGGCAATCAGCCCCAGCATTTT.